The following is a TCR beta chain sequence with its context. Its antigen is still unknown. J lost 2 bases, V lost 5 bases, and 4 bases had no gene match. CDR1 SEHNR and CDR2 FQNEAQ come from the germline V gene (reference sequence). This CDR3 contains 15 residues. The source of the sample is a study of T cell responses to AZD1222 COVID-19 vaccine. Produced via immunoSEQ multiplex PCR; TCRdb's table is partial and in-frame only. Here the sample spans under 200,000 clones, 90% to 95% being singletons. Whole-study results and caveats: Just five to seven AZD1222 recipients tested seropositive at baseline.

The receptor was derived from an adult who received the MenACWY meningococcal vaccine as a control. The sequencing used peripheral blood, collected 28 days after the second dose of the MenACWY control vaccine. The chain employs TRBV7-9 and TRBJ2-3; 10 bases agree with TRBD2. CDR3 sequence (DNA): TGTGCCAGCAGCCCTCTAGCGGGAGCCACAGATACGCAGTATTTT. It translates to CASSPLAGATDTQYF. Together with reference TRBV7-9 and TRBJ2-3, the CDR3 gives the full variable domain: DTGVSQNPRHKITKRGQNVTFRCDPISEHNRLYWYRQTLGQGPEFLTYFQNEAQLEKSRLLSDRFSAERPKGSFSTLEIQRTEQGDSAMYLCASSPLAGATDTQYFGPGTRLTVL.